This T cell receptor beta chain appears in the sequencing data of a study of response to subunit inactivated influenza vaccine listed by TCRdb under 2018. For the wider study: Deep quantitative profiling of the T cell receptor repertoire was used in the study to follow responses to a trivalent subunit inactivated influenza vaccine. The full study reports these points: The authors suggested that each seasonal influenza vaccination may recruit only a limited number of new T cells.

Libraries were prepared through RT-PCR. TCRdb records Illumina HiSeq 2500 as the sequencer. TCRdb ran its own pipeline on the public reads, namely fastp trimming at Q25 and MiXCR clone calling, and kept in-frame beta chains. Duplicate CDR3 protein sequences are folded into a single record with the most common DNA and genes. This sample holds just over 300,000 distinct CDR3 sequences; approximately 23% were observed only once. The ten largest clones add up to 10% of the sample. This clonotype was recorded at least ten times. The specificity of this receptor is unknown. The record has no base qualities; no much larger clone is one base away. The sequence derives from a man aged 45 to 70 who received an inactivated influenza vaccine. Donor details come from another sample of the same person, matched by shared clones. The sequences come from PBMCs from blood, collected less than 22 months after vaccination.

The DNA is TGTGCCAGTAGTATAAAAGGTCGTCGGGACACCGGGGAGCTGTTTTTT. Its protein product is CASSIKGRRDTGELFF. The V gene is TRBV19 and the J gene is TRBJ2-2; the D gene assignment is ambiguous. The CDR3 measures 16 amino acids from cysteine to phenylalanine. The retained sequence is limited to the CDR3, 48 bases, with the frame set at the first base. The germline ends are 13 bases apart after V is trimmed by 2 bases and J by 3 bases. CDR1 and CDR2, looked up from the germline V gene (reference sequence), are LNHDA and SQIVND.